The 10 T cell receptor beta chains presented below share a single source sample, sequenced in a study of metastatic and nonmetastatic thyroid tumors. Patients underwent thyroid surgery, and none had received any treatment before it. MiXCR reprocessed the PCR reads for TCRdb. This sample has 23,000 or so clones, with more than 25% found just once. Source material: tumor tissue. These receptors came from a female donor with papillary thyroid cancer or a benign thyroid nodule (not recorded which). Some clones in this sample may be carry-over from other donors' samples.

By share, this clone counts as medium-sized. Other nucleotide sequences from this sample produce the same CDR3. The gene calls are TRBV6-2 or TRBV6-3 and TRBJ1-1; no firm D call. The length of the CDR3 is 14 residues. The V and J ends lost 0 bases and 1 base respectively, with 6 bases between them. The germline V gene encodes CDR1 MNHEY and CDR2 SVGEGT. CDR3 coding DNA: TGTGCCAGCAGTTACTCGCCGGGGAACACTGAAGCTTTCTTT. Residues: CASSYSPGNTEAFF.

Regarding this clone: Germline and junction disagree at one end, which may indicate a read error. J is TRBJ2-3 and V is TRBV9, with D tentatively TRBD2 (7 bases). CDR3 length equals 14 residues. CDR1 SGDLS and CDR2 YYNGEE come from the germline V gene. CDR3 DNA: TGTGCAAGCGGGGAGGGGGGAACCACAGGTACGCAGTATTTT. Translating gives CASGEGGTTGTQYF.

The J gene is TRBJ2-7, the V gene TRBV18; D perhaps matches TRBD2 (5 bases). CDR3 length: 16 amino acids. The germline gives CDR1 KGHSH, CDR2 LQKENI. V gave up 2 bases and J gave up 1 base, with 15 bases separating them. The CDR3 reads CASSPRGSVESYEQYF. The CDR3 coding sequence is TGTGCCAGCTCACCAAGAGGGAGCGTGGAGTCCTACGAGCAGTACTTC.

This clone is medium-sized (0.01 to 0.1%). J is TRBJ1-2 and V is TRBV12-3 or TRBV12-4, with D uncertain. V lost 5 bases, J lost 10 bases, and 14 bases lay in between. The CDR3 covers 12 residues. The CDR3 loop reads CASSTREGAYTF. For the CDR3, the DNA is TGTGCCAGCAGTACCCGGGAGGGTGCCTACACCTTC.

This clone is labeled medium-sized. V and J are TRBV15 and TRBJ2-3; D is possibly TRBD2 (6 bases). The germline gives CDR1 LNHNV, CDR2 YYDKDF (reference sequence). Trimming took 4 bases from V and 6 from J, leaving 11 bases between them. The CDR3 spans 13 residues. CDR3 coding DNA: TGTGCCACCAGCACCCCAGGGACTGATACGCAGTATTTT. Encoded protein: CATSTPGTDTQYF.

This clone is labeled medium-sized. The chain recombines TRBV19 with TRBJ2-7, with 9 nucleotides matching TRBD2. The germline V gene encodes CDR1 LNHDA and CDR2 SQIVND (reference sequence). With 5 bases clipped from V and 5 bases from J, the junction kept 4 bases outside the gene matches. This CDR3 comprises 13 residues. CDR3 DNA: TGTGCCAGTAGTCCGACTAGCGGCCACGAGCAGTACTTC. Encoded protein: CASSPTSGHEQYF.

This clone has only a few counts. The junction departs from the called germline gene at one end, perhaps through a read error. The rearrangement joins TRBV6-6 to TRBJ1-6; maybe TRBD1 (5 bases). Germline V gene sequence: CDR1 MNHNY, CDR2 SVGAGI (reference sequence). This CDR3 has 14 amino acids. This chain's CDR3 is CASSYGGLGSPLHF. For the CDR3, the DNA is TGTGCCAGTAGTTACGGGGGTCTAGGGTCACCCCTCCACTTT.

This clone was counted ten times or more. The chain employs TRBV12-3 or TRBV12-4 and TRBJ1-2; 9 nucleotides line up with TRBD1. This CDR3 has 14 amino acids. Losses at the gene ends were 5 bases for V and 5 bases for J; bases not matched to a gene: 6. CDR3 residues: CASSRPGQGYGYTF. CDR3 in DNA: TGTGCCAGCAGTCGTCCGGGACAGGGATATGGCTACACCTTC.

This clone is termed medium-sized. This sequence joins TRBV4-1 and TRBJ1-1; D might be TRBD1 (6 bases). This CDR3 region has 14 residues. Between the trimmed V and J ends, which lost 1 base and 1 base, there was a span of 7 bases. Germline V CDR1 and CDR2: MGHRA, YSYEKL. CDR3 region: CASSQGTENTEAFF. The CDR3, as DNA: TGCGCCAGCAGCCAAGGGACAGAGAACACTGAAGCTTTCTTT.

As DNA, the CDR3 is TGCGCCAGCAGCCAGGGACACTTCAATCAGCCCCAGCATTTT. Translation gives CASSQGHFNQPQHF. This chain uses TRBV4-1 with TRBJ1-5; D is perhaps TRBD1 (6 bases). The V gene lost 3 bases and the J gene lost 3 bases, with 9 bases spanning the gap. The CDR3 is 14 amino acids. CDR1 MGHRA and CDR2 YSYEKL come from the germline V gene.